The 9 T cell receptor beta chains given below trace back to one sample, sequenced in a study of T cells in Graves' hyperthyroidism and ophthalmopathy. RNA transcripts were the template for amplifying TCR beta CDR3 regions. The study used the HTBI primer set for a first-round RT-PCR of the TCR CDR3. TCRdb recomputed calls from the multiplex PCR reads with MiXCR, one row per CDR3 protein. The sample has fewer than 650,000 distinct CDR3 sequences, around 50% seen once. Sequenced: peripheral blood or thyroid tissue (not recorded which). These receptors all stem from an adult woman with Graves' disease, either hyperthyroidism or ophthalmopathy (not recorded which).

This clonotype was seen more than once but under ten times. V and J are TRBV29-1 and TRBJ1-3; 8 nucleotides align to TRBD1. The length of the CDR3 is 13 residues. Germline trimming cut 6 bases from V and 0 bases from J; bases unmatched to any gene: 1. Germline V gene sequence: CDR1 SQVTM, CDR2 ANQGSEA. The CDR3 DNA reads TGCAGCGTAGGACAGGGCTCTGGAAACACCATATATTTT. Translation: CSVGQGSGNTIYF.

The CDR3: CASSLEPAQPQHF. The CDR3 DNA reads TGCGCCAGCAGCTTGGAGCCGGCTCAGCCCCAGCATTTT. The chain is built from TRBV5-1 and TRBJ1-5; no firm D call. Germline V gene sequence: CDR1 SGHRS, CDR2 YFSETQ. The CDR3 contains 13 residues. V was shortened by 0 bases and J by 6 bases, with 7 bases between the two germline ends.

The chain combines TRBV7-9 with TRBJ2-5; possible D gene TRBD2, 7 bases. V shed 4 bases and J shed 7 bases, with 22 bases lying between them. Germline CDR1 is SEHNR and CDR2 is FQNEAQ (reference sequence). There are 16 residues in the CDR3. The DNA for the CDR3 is TGTGCCAGCAGCTCCGGTCCTCCCGGGGGGCAGGGGACCCAGTACTTC. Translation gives CASSSGPPGGQGTQYF.

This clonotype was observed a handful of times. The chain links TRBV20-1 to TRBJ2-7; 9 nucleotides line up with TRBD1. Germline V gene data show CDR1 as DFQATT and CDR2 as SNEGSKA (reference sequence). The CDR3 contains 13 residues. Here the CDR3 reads CSVGGQGDYEQYF. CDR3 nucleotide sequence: TGCAGCGTTGGGGGACAGGGTGACTACGAGCAGTACTTC.

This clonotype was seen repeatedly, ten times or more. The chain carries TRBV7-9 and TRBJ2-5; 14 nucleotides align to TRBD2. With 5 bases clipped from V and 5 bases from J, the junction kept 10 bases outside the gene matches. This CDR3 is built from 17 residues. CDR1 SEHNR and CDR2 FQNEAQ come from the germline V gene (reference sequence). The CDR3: CASSLNGLAGGHETQYF. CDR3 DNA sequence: TGTGCCAGCAGCCTAAACGGACTAGCGGGAGGTCATGAGACCCAGTACTTC.

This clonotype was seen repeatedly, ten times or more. In nucleotides, the CDR3 is TGTGCCAGCAGTTCCCCTGGAAATAGCAATCAGCCCCAGCATTTT. It encodes CASSSPGNSNQPQHF. The chain joins TRBV6-6 to TRBJ1-5; D unresolved. The CDR3 spans 15 residues. CDR1 is MNHNY and CDR2 is SVGAGI in the germline V gene (reference sequence). V gave up 4 bases and J gave up 0 bases, with 10 bases separating them.

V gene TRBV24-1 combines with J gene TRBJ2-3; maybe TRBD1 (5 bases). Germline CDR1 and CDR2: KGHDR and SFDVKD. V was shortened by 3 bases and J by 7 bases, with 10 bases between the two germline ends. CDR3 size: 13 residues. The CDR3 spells CATSDQHRNTQYF. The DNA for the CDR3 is TGTGCCACCAGTGATCAGCACAGGAATACGCAGTATTTT.

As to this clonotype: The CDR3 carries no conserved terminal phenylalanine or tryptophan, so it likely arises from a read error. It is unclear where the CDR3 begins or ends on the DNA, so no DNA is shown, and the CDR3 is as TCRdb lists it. The CDR3 spells CASSLGPDR. The rearrangement links TRBV7-2 to TRBJ1-4; TRBD1 is taken as the D call from the table, unchecked against the DNA. The CDR3 spans 9 residues, counting both ends. The germline V gene encodes CDR1 SGHTA and CDR2 FQGNSA.

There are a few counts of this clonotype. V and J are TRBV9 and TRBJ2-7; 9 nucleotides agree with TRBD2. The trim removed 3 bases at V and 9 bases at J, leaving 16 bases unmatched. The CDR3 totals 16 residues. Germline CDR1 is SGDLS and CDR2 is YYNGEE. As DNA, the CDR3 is TGTGCCAGCAGCGACCATCCGGGACTAGCCCCGCATGGGCAGTACTTC. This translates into CASSDHPGLAPHGQYF.